Many counts were recorded for the clone carrying this T cell receptor (beta chain). Amplified TCR beta CDR3 regions derived from RNA transcripts. During a first-round RT-PCR of the TCR CDR3, the HTBI primer set was used. Each CDR3 protein is one row after TCRdb ran MiXCR on the multiplex PCR reads. Among some 720,000 distinct CDR3 sequences listed, over 15% were seen once. Stable Graves' hyperthyroidism meant no ophthalmopathy progression within 18 months. Extraction of PBMCs used roughly 9.6 ml of fresh peripheral blood. The data originate from a study of T cells in Graves' hyperthyroidism and ophthalmopathy. The CDR3 length is 17 residues. CDR1 MDHEN and CDR2 SYDVKM come from the germline V gene. J gave up 10 bases and V 3 bases, and 15 bases lay outside the gene matches.

The sequencing sample was made of blood. The rearrangement joins TRBV28 to TRBJ2-1; TRBD2 agrees at 10 bases. The sequence was obtained from a man in his late teens or twenties with Graves' hyperthyroidism. CDR3 coding DNA: TGTGCCAGCAGTTTCTTCTTCACTAGCGGGATCCATGGGGAGCAGTTCTTC. Translated, it gives CASSFFFTSGIHGEQFF.